This TCR beta chain was profiled in a study of T cells in Graves' hyperthyroidism and ophthalmopathy. RNA transcripts were the template for amplifying TCR beta CDR3 regions. A set of HTBI primers served as the primers for a first-round RT-PCR of the TCR CDR3. TCRdb analysed the multiplex PCR reads with MiXCR anew, one entry per CDR3 protein. The sample includes around 520,000 distinct CDR3 sequences, about an eighth of them seen just once. Looked up from germline, CDR1 is SGHNT and CDR2 is YENEEA. This CDR3 spans 13 amino acids. Trimming shortened V by 2 bases and J by 4 bases, and 6 bases separated the two germline ends. In its sample, this clonotype was seen many times.

This sequence joins TRBV11-3 and TRBJ2-1, with D unresolved. Sequencing was carried out using blood. This TCR came from a woman aged 18-29 years with Graves' hyperthyroidism. This CDR3 reads CASSLSEYNEQFF. The CDR3 nucleotides are TGTGCCAGCAGCTTAAGTGAATACAATGAGCAGTTCTTC.